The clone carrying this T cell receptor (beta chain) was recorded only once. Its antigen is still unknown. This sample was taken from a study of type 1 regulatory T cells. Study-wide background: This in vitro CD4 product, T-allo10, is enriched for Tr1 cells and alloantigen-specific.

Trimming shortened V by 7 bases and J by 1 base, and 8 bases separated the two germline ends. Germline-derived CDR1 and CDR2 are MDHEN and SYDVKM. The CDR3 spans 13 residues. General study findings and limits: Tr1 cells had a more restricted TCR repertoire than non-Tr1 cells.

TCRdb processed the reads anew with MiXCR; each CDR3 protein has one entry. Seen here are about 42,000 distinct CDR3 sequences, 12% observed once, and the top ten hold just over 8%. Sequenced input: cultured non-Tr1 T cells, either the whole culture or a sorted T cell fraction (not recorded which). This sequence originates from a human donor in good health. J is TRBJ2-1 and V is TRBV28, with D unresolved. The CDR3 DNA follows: TGTGCCAGCATTCAGCGATCCTACAATGAGCAGTTCTTC. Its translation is CASIQRSYNEQFF.